These 21 T cell receptor beta chains came from one sample sequenced in a study of T-cell memory formation after mild COVID-19. TCRdb reprocessed the 5' RACE reads with MiXCR, giving one entry per CDR3 protein. The table lists about 90,000 distinct CDR3 sequences, 13% of them singletons. Sequencing was carried out using PBMCs or a T cell subset sorted from them (not recorded which). The receptor source for this set is an adult woman who had mild COVID-19 (a few samples of this study predate the infection). Cell type and time point are not known.

The J gene is TRBJ2-2, the V gene TRBV27, with D unresolved. The germline V gene has CDR1 MNHEY and CDR2 SMNVEV (reference sequence). This CDR3 contains 12 residues. Trimming cost V 8 bases and J 0 bases, with 4 bases left between them. The CDR3 loop reads CASGSNTGELFF. Here the CDR3 DNA reads TGTGCCAGCGGTTCGAACACCGGGGAGCTGTTTTTT.

In its sample, this clonotype was seen many times. V gene TRBV27 combines with J gene TRBJ2-1; 7 bases agree with TRBD2. V gave up 10 bases and J gave up 2 bases; unmatched junction bases: 8. CDR3 length: 14 residues. In germline, CDR1 is MNHEY, CDR2 SMNVEV (reference sequence). CDR3 region: CAIRSGNAYNEQFF. Written as DNA, the CDR3 is TGTGCCATCAGGAGCGGGAACGCCTACAATGAGCAGTTCTTC.

The V call is TRBV5-1, the J call TRBJ1-1, with TRBD1 matching 7 bases. V trimming: 0 bases; J trimming: 2 bases; junction bases outside the gene matches: 7. The germline CDR1 and CDR2 sequences are SGHRS and YFSETQ. The CDR3 has 16 amino acids. CDR3 DNA sequence: TGCGCCAGCAGCTTGGCCAGGGGGGCGGGCAACACTGAAGCTTTCTTT. Residues: CASSLARGAGNTEAFF.

The chain joins TRBV20-1 to TRBJ1-2; D remains unclear. V lost 4 bases and J lost 3, with 3 bases in between. The CDR3 has 10 residues. The V gene's germline CDR1 is DFQATT and CDR2 SNEGSKA (reference sequence). CDR3 residues: CSATDYGYTF. Here the CDR3 DNA reads TGCAGTGCTACGGACTATGGCTACACCTTC.

The sample holds a few counts of this clonotype. The gene calls are TRBV28 and TRBJ1-1; 10 positions match TRBD1. The germline CDR1 and CDR2 sequences are MDHEN and SYDVKM. V lost 3 bases and J lost 0; bases outside the gene matches: 10. The CDR3 is 18 residues long. The CDR3 nucleotides read TGTGCCAGCAGTTTCGAACCCCGGGACAGGGGTATGAACACTGAAGCTTTCTTT. Translation: CASSFEPRDRGMNTEAFF.

This clonotype was seen a few times. This chain uses TRBV6-2 or TRBV6-3 with TRBJ1-1, with a weak D call TRBD1 (6 bases). V gave up 4 bases and J gave up 5 bases, with 11 bases separating them. CDR1 and CDR2 from the germline V gene are MNHEY and SVGEGT. This CDR3 comprises 13 residues. CDR3 in amino acids: CASSFRGGTEAFF. The CDR3 DNA follows: TGTGCCAGCAGTTTCAGGGGTGGGACTGAAGCTTTCTTT.

This rearrangement joins TRBV27 to TRBJ1-1, with no clear D. V shed 2 bases and J shed 10 bases, with 8 bases lying between them. Germline CDR1 is MNHEY and CDR2 is SMNVEV (reference sequence). This CDR3 contains 11 residues. Here the CDR3 reads CASSLGLRAFF. The CDR3 DNA reads as TGTGCCAGCAGTTTAGGGTTGAGAGCTTTCTTT.

This clonotype was seen more than once but under ten times. J is TRBJ2-7 and V is TRBV9, with a tentative D call TRBD2 (6 bases). This CDR3 has 15 residues. The germline CDR1 and CDR2 sequences are SGDLS and YYNGEE. Trimming stripped 4 bases from V and 2 bases from J, with 16 bases between. The DNA for the CDR3 is TGTGCCAGCAGCCGGCCTTCGTCGGGGGCCTACGAGCAGTACTTC. Its translation: CASSRPSSGAYEQYF.

This clonotype showed up many times. This rearrangement joins TRBV7-2 to TRBJ2-1, with 10 nucleotides matching TRBD1. CDR1 SGHTA and CDR2 FQGNSA come from the germline V gene. This CDR3 spans 15 amino acids. V lost 6 bases, J lost 6 bases, and 8 bases stayed unmatched. The CDR3 DNA reads TGTGCCAGCAGAAGTGACAGGGGGCTGGTCAATGAGCAGTTCTTC. Encoded protein: CASRSDRGLVNEQFF.

This clonotype appeared a few times. The V call is TRBV27, the J call TRBJ2-5; no reliable D call. Germline V gene data show CDR1 as MNHEY and CDR2 as SMNVEV (reference sequence). With 3 bases removed from V and 0 bases from J, the gap between germline ends came to 5 bases. The CDR3 has 13 amino acids. Here the CDR3 DNA reads TGTGCCAGCAGTTTCCTGTACCAAGAGACCCAGTACTTC. This gives the protein CASSFLYQETQYF.

The sample holds a few counts of this clonotype. The J gene is TRBJ2-7, the V gene TRBV12-3 or TRBV12-4; D possibly uses TRBD1 or TRBD2 (5 bases each). V lost 5 bases and J lost 4, with 12 bases in between. This CDR3 spans 13 amino acids. CDR3 protein: CASSPVGEYEQYF. For the CDR3, the DNA is TGTGCCAGCAGTCCAGTGGGGGAATACGAGCAGTACTTC.

The chain combines TRBV29-1 with TRBJ1-1, with no clear D. V was cut by 4 bases and J by 3 bases, with 9 bases left in between. Germline CDR1 reads SQVTM; CDR2 reads ANQGSEA. There are 12 residues in the CDR3. CDR3 region: CSVARSHTEAFF. In DNA form, the CDR3 reads TGCAGCGTTGCCCGCAGTCACACTGAAGCTTTCTTT.

The chain is built from TRBV3-1 and TRBJ2-7; D is ambiguous. Trimming left V 2 bases short and J 3 bases short, with 11 bases between. This CDR3 contains 14 residues. Per germline, CDR1 LGHDT and CDR2 YNNKEL (reference sequence). CDR3 residues: CASSQSDTYYEQYF. For the CDR3, the DNA is TGTGCCAGCAGCCAATCTGACACGTACTACGAGCAGTACTTC.

In this sample, this clonotype turned up a few times. This chain joins TRBV5-5 and TRBJ2-3; weak D call: TRBD1 (5 bases). Germline V gene lookup returns CDR1 SGHKS and CDR2 YYEKEE (reference sequence). This CDR3 spans 16 amino acids. V was pared by 0 bases and J by 3 bases, with 14 bases between. CDR3 coding DNA: TGTGCCAGCAGCTTGGACGACAGCGCCACAACAGATACGCAGTATTTT. Its protein is CASSLDDSATTDTQYF.

The sample holds a few counts of this clonotype. The chain couples TRBV30 to TRBJ2-7; D is unresolved. This CDR3 is built from 12 residues. The ends were cut back, 0 bases at V and 6 bases at J, with 9 bases in the middle. The germline CDR1 and CDR2 sequences are GTSNPN and SVGIG (reference sequence). CDR3 in amino acids: CAWSVYISEQYF. CDR3 DNA: TGTGCCTGGAGTGTCTACATATCCGAGCAGTACTTC.

This clonotype was counted between two and nine times. This chain connects TRBV3-1 to TRBJ2-1, with a tentative D call TRBD2 (5 bases). The CDR3 totals 18 residues. V was trimmed by 2 bases and J by 7 bases, leaving 24 bases between them. Germline CDR1 LGHDT, CDR2 YNNKEL (reference sequence). The CDR3 nucleotides are TGTGCCAGCAGCCAACCCCGAAGCGGTATTTGGGGTCCGAATGAGCAGTTCTTC. This sequence encodes CASSQPRSGIWGPNEQFF.

This clonotype has a count of ten or more. V is TRBV7-9 and J is TRBJ2-3, with D hard to call. This CDR3 is 12 amino acids long. V dropped 3 bases and J dropped 3 bases, with 4 bases sitting between them. Germline values: CDR1 SEHNR, CDR2 FQNEAQ (reference sequence). DNA for the CDR3: TGTGCCAGCAGCTTCTTAACAGATACGCAGTATTTT. This gives the protein CASSFLTDTQYF. The entire variable domain, with the rest obtained from reference TRBV7-9 and TRBJ2-3, is as follows: DTGVSQNPRHKITKRGQNVTFRCDPISEHNRLYWYRQTLGQGPEFLTYFQNEAQLEKSRLLSDRFSAERPKGSFSTLEIQRTEQGDSAMYLCASSFLTDTQYFGPGTRLTVL.

This clonotype was counted a few times. This CDR3 is CASEAAGYQETQYF. CDR3 nucleotide sequence: TGTGCCAGCGAGGCGGCTGGTTACCAAGAGACCCAGTACTTC. V and J are TRBV2 and TRBJ2-5; D is unclear. Germline CDR1 reads SNHLY; CDR2 reads FYNNEI. The germline V and J ends were trimmed by 8 bases and 0 bases, with 13 bases remaining between them. This CDR3 contains 14 residues.

This clonotype has a handful of counts. The CDR3 spells CASTLGTASTDTQYF. The CDR3 coding sequence is TGTGCCAGCACCCTTGGTACCGCGAGCACAGATACGCAGTATTTT. The rearrangement uses TRBV12-3 or TRBV12-4 and TRBJ2-3; no firm D call. Trimming pared 7 bases from V and 0 bases from J, leaving 14 bases between. The CDR3 totals 15 residues.

The chain employs TRBV9 and TRBJ2-2; 8 positions match TRBD1. V shed 5 bases and J 2 bases; nucleotides not matched to a gene: 14. Germline CDR1 SGDLS, CDR2 YYNGEE. CDR3 length: 18 amino acids. The CDR3 DNA follows: TGTGCCAGCAGTTTTCACCCAGGACAGGGAAGTAACACCGGGGAGCTGTTTTTT. Translation gives CASSFHPGQGSNTGELFF.

This clonotype showed up just a few times. The chain has TRBV10-3 and TRBJ2-3; 8 positions agree with TRBD2. V lost 6 bases, J lost 3 bases, and 2 bases stayed unmatched. CDR1 ENHRY and CDR2 SYGVKD come from the germline V gene. The CDR3 loop spans 13 amino acids. In DNA form, the CDR3 reads TGTGCCATCAGCCGGGGGGGGACAGATACGCAGTATTTT. Amino acid sequence: CAISRGGTDTQYF.